These 11 T cell receptor beta chains were all obtained from the same sample, sequenced in a study of shared clonotypes between healthy human individuals (dated by TCRdb to about 2020). Libraries were prepared through the immunoSEQ multiplex PCR assay. The source is immuneACCESS, and TCRdb retained only in-frame sequences with V and J called. Part of the clones is not carried over; for the studies checked, unresolved V genes explain less than half of this, and the remainder is unexplained. The sample records under 1,100,000 clones, about four fifths of which are singletons. The ten largest clones take up 0.61% of the sample. Sequences were obtained from memory CD4+ T cells from PBMCs. Interpreted using the paper, the cell subset or site label stands for: CD45RA-negative fraction. The source is a man aged 18 to 35 in good health. Some clones in this sample may be carry-over from other donors' samples.

This rearrangement joins TRBV27 to TRBJ2-2; 7 bases agree with TRBD2. Germline-derived CDR1 and CDR2 are MNHEY and SMNVEV (reference sequence). Losses at the gene ends were 4 bases for V and 7 bases for J; bases not matched to a gene: 12. The CDR3 runs 16 residues. CDR3 nucleotides: TGTGCCAGCAGTTCTCCTGGGGGGGAAGAGAGCGGGGAGCTGTTTTTT. This sequence encodes CASSSPGGEESGELFF.

This rearrangement joins TRBV5-1 to TRBJ2-1, with TRBD2 identical over 12 bases. This CDR3 region has 19 residues. Germline V gene sequence: CDR1 SGHRS, CDR2 YFSETQ. Losses at the gene ends were 0 bases for V and 0 bases for J; bases not matched to a gene: 7. The CDR3 reads CASSLEGPSGRDSYNEQFF. CDR3 sequence (DNA): TGCGCCAGCAGCTTGGAAGGTCCTAGCGGGAGGGACTCCTACAATGAGCAGTTCTTC.

With regard to this clone: Different DNA sequences within this sample yield the same CDR3. The chain employs TRBV28 and TRBJ2-7; TRBD2 aligns across 10 bases. This CDR3 comprises 15 residues. CDR1 MDHEN and CDR2 SYDVKM come from the germline V gene. Losses at the gene ends were 4 bases for V and 2 bases for J; bases not matched to a gene: 5. In DNA form, the CDR3 reads TGTGCCAGCAGTTCCCCCAGCGGGAGGGCCTACGAGCAGTACTTC. It codes for CASSSPSGRAYEQYF.

The chain has TRBV28 and TRBJ2-7; 16 nucleotides agree with TRBD2. Trimming took 5 bases from V and 2 from J; bases not matched to a gene: 3. The CDR3 loop spans 16 amino acids. Germline V CDR1 and CDR2: MDHEN, SYDVKM. This CDR3 is CASSRGTSGRAYEQYF. The CDR3 coding sequence is TGTGCCAGCAGTCGAGGGACTAGCGGGAGGGCCTACGAGCAGTACTTC.

This clone was counted once. The J gene is TRBJ2-3, the V gene TRBV27; D gene ambiguous. The CDR3 runs 14 residues. Germline loops: CDR1 MNHEY, CDR2 SMNVEV (reference sequence). V dropped 9 bases and J dropped 3 bases, with 16 bases sitting between them. CDR3 nucleotides: TGTGCCAGGGAGAAGGGCGTATCGACAGATACGCAGTATTTT. Protein sequence: CAREKGVSTDTQYF.

A word on this clone: This sample includes further DNA sequences coding for the same CDR3. The chain carries TRBV9 and TRBJ1-2; a possible D gene is TRBD1 (5 bases). Trimming took 0 bases from V and 3 from J, leaving 9 bases between them. This CDR3 contains 14 residues. Germline V CDR1 and CDR2: SGDLS, YYNGEE. CDR3 coding DNA: TGTGCCAGCAGCGTAGAGGGGCGCGACTATGGCTACACCTTC. Its translation: CASSVEGRDYGYTF.

The rearrangement uses TRBV14 and TRBJ2-5; 7 bases are shared with TRBD2. The CDR3 length is 15 residues. V lost 4 bases, J lost 5 bases, and 10 bases stayed unmatched. Per germline, CDR1 SGHDN and CDR2 FVKESK. The CDR3 DNA sequence: TGTGCCAGCAGCCGGAGGTACAGCGGGGAGGAGACCCAGTACTTC. This encodes CASSRRYSGEETQYF.

The chain links TRBV15 to TRBJ2-7, with a weak D call TRBD1 (6 bases). The germline CDR1 and CDR2 sequences are LNHNV and YYDKDF (reference sequence). V was shortened by 8 bases and J by 3 bases, with 17 bases between the two germline ends. The CDR3 consists of 14 residues. The CDR3 region is CATAPGQGFYEQYF. The CDR3 DNA is TGTGCCACCGCGCCGGGACAAGGGTTCTACGAGCAGTACTTC.

The V and J genes are TRBV9 and TRBJ2-1; 13 positions agree with TRBD2. The CDR3 runs to 16 residues. Trimming at V came to 4 bases and at J to 4 bases, leaving 5 bases not matched to a gene. Germline CDR1 SGDLS, CDR2 YYNGEE. The CDR3 loop is CASSPRLAGGYNEQFF. The DNA of the CDR3 is TGTGCCAGCAGCCCACGACTAGCGGGAGGATACAATGAGCAGTTCTTC.

The chain uses TRBV27 and TRBJ2-2; D is uncertain. The germline CDR1 and CDR2 sequences are MNHEY and SMNVEV (reference sequence). Trimming took off 4 bases at V and 6 bases at J, with 9 bases between the two ends. The CDR3 covers 13 residues. CDR3 sequence reads: CASSSGRSGELFF. In nucleotides, the CDR3 is TGTGCCAGCAGTTCCGGACGCTCCGGGGAGCTGTTTTTT.

V gene TRBV6-5 combines with J gene TRBJ2-7, with a weak D call TRBD2 (5 bases). Germline V gene lookup returns CDR1 MNHEY and CDR2 SVGAGI. The CDR3 has 13 residues. Trimming took 4 bases from V and 4 from J, leaving 11 bases between them. This CDR3 reads CASSLEGGYEQYF. For the CDR3, the DNA is TGTGCCAGCAGTTTAGAAGGAGGATACGAGCAGTACTTC.